The clone carrying this TCR beta chain showed up just once. The antigen is not known. This PCR relied on a set of 60 Vbeta primers and 13 Jbeta primers. Method: immunoSEQ multiplex PCR; TCRdb's copy keeps in-frame clones and lacks some. This table holds fewer than 350,000 clones, roughly 90% found once. The CDR3 loop spans 13 amino acids. Between the trimmed V and J ends, which lost 4 bases and 4 bases, there was a span of 10 bases. Germline CDR1 is LGHNA and CDR2 is YNFKEQ. These data come from a study of cytomegalovirus exposure and HLA in healthy donors. Whole-study context: In a previous analysis, 120 million or so unique TCR beta sequences were found from 150 million to 200 million T cells.

General observations from the study: Sequencing likely generated an artifact that appeared as a cluster of highly shared sequence variants. With high specificity and sensitivity, the classifier reportedly diagnosed cytomegalovirus status.

Source material: PBMCs. The chain uses TRBV4-2 and TRBJ2-5; D unresolved. The receptor was derived from a woman between 18 and 29 years old in good health and CMV-seronegative. This CDR3 is CASSPPSGETQYF. Here the CDR3 DNA reads TGTGCCAGCAGCCCCCCCTCCGGAGAGACCCAGTACTTC.